The rows below give T cell receptor beta chains drawn from one sample of a study of blood T cell repertoires in COVID-19. TCRdb's copy holds only in-frame clones and misses some; the assay was immunoSEQ multiplex PCR. This sample carries 300,000 to 400,000 clones, 70% to 90% of them seen once, and the ten largest clones take around 4.4%. Sequenced material: PBMCs or T cells enriched from blood (not recorded which). All receptors derive from a woman aged 40-49 years with acute COVID-19. CDR3s include the opening cysteine and the closing phenylalanine or tryptophan. The order of the fields is CDR3 length, V gene, clone size, J gene, D gene, CDR3 DNA, CDR3 protein. The D gene is left open where the match is weak. Clone size appears in some rows only: once, few, many, or a class for an expanded clone.

CDR3 length: 12; V gene: TRBV6-1; clone size: .; J gene: TRBJ1-5; D gene: .; CDR3 DNA: TGTGCCAGTAGTGAAAGGGGGCAGCCCCAGCATTTT; CDR3 protein: CASSERGQPQHF
CDR3 length: 18; V gene: TRBV19; clone size: once; J gene: TRBJ1-5; D gene: .; CDR3 DNA: TGTGCCAGTAAAAGAAATAAAGGGGAAAATTCGCGCAATCAGCCCCAGCATTTT; CDR3 protein: CASKRNKGENSRNQPQHF
CDR3 length: 15; V gene: TRBV7-9; clone size: .; J gene: TRBJ2-1; D gene: .; CDR3 DNA: TGTGCCAGCAGCTTAGGACAGTTACCCTACAATGAGCAGTTCTTC; CDR3 protein: CASSLGQLPYNEQFF
CDR3 length: 15; V gene: TRBV15; clone size: .; J gene: TRBJ2-7; D gene: TRBD2; CDR3 DNA: TGTGCCACCAGCAAGCTGCTAGCGGGAGACAGCGAGCAGTACTTC; CDR3 protein: CATSKLLAGDSEQYF
CDR3 length: 15; V gene: TRBV18; clone size: .; J gene: TRBJ1-3; D gene: .; CDR3 DNA: TGTGCCAGCTCACCTTATACAGGGCCTGGAAACACCATATATTTT; CDR3 protein: CASSPYTGPGNTIYF
CDR3 length: 16; V gene: TRBV18; clone size: .; J gene: TRBJ1-5; D gene: .; CDR3 DNA: TGTGCCAGCTCACCACCGATGCCCAGGCGGGGTCAGCCCCAGCATTTT; CDR3 protein: CASSPPMPRRGQPQHF
CDR3 length: 15; V gene: TRBV3-1/TRBV3-2; clone size: .; J gene: TRBJ1-2; D gene: .; CDR3 DNA: TGTGCCAGCAGCCAATGGTCCAGACAGGAGTATGGCTACACCTTC; CDR3 protein: CASSQWSRQEYGYTF
CDR3 length: 17; V gene: TRBV7-2; clone size: .; J gene: TRBJ2-5; D gene: .; CDR3 DNA: TGTGCCAGCAGCTTAGCGCAGATTGTAGGGGGCCAAGAGACCCAGTACTTC; CDR3 protein: CASSLAQIVGGQETQYF
CDR3 length: 14; V gene: TRBV7-9; clone size: .; J gene: TRBJ2-7; D gene: TRBD2; CDR3 DNA: TGTGCCAGCAGCTACGGACTAGCGTCGTACGAGCAGTACTTC; CDR3 protein: CASSYGLASYEQYF
CDR3 length: 16; V gene: TRBV10-3; clone size: .; J gene: TRBJ1-4; D gene: .; CDR3 DNA: TGTGCCATCAGTGACCCCCAGGGGCCGGGTGACGAAAAACTGTTTTTT; CDR3 protein: CAISDPQGPGDEKLFF
CDR3 length: 13; V gene: TRBV4-3; clone size: .; J gene: TRBJ2-7; D gene: .; CDR3 DNA: TGCGCCAGCAGCCAAGTTGGGGCTGCCGAGCAGTACTTC; CDR3 protein: CASSQVGAAEQYF
CDR3 length: 15; V gene: TRBV7-9; clone size: .; J gene: TRBJ2-3; D gene: TRBD1; CDR3 DNA: TGTGCCAGCAGTAAGGGACAGGGTTCAACGGATACGCAGTATTTT; CDR3 protein: CASSKGQGSTDTQYF
CDR3 length: 14; V gene: TRBV5-4; clone size: .; J gene: TRBJ2-5; D gene: .; CDR3 DNA: TGTGCCAGCAGCCCACCGTCACAGCAAGAGACCCAGTACTTC; CDR3 protein: CASSPPSQQETQYF
CDR3 length: 17; V gene: TRBV5-1; clone size: .; J gene: TRBJ1-2; D gene: .; CDR3 DNA: TGCGCCAGCAGCTCCCAACTTAGCAGGGAAGTTAACTATGGCTACACCTTC; CDR3 protein: CASSSQLSREVNYGYTF
CDR3 length: 14; V gene: TRBV3-1/TRBV3-2; clone size: .; J gene: TRBJ1-1; D gene: .; CDR3 DNA: TGTGCCAGCAGCCCCCCCGGGAAGGGTACTGAAGCTTTCTTT; CDR3 protein: CASSPPGKGTEAFF
CDR3 length: 14; V gene: TRBV18; clone size: few; J gene: TRBJ2-7; D gene: .; CDR3 DNA: TGTGCCAGCTCACCACTCAGGGAAGCATACGAGCAGTACTTC; CDR3 protein: CASSPLREAYEQYF
CDR3 length: 13; V gene: TRBV2; clone size: .; J gene: TRBJ2-2; D gene: .; CDR3 DNA: TGTGCCAGCAGTGTCGTTAACACCGGGGAGCTGTTTTTT; CDR3 protein: CASSVVNTGELFF